A selection of T cell receptor beta chains follows, all from one sample in a study of T cells after yellow fever vaccination. TCRdb ran MiXCR on the 5' RACE reads and lists one entry per CDR3 protein. The data contain hundreds of thousands of distinct CDR3 sequences, about 12% of them singletons. The sequenced sample was PBMCs, obtained on the day of the yellow fever booster vaccination. These receptors originate from a man younger than 45 who received the YFV17D yellow fever vaccine. Each CDR3 is given with its conserved first and last residue. A D gene is named only where the DNA matches it firmly. The size field is filled for only some rows; it gives once, few, many or a size class.

j_gene | abundance | d_gene | v_gene | CDR3aa | CDR3nt
TRBJ2-1 | . | TRBD2 | TRBV3-1 | CASSQEPGGPYEQFF | TGTGCCAGCAGCCAAGAACCGGGAGGGCCATATGAGCAGTTCTTC
TRBJ2-3 | few | TRBD2 | TRBV18 | CASSPSAGVRTDTQYF | TGTGCCAGCTCACCCTCGGCGGGAGTGAGGACAGATACGCAGTATTTT
TRBJ2-2 | . | . | TRBV5-6 | CARSPGLTWELFF | TGTGCCAGGAGCCCTGGGCTCACCTGGGAGCTGTTTTTT
TRBJ2-7 | . | . | TRBV7-9 | CASSPRRGASYEQYF | TGTGCCAGCAGCCCCCGAAGGGGTGCGTCCTACGAGCAGTACTTC
TRBJ2-2 | few | TRBD2 | TRBV4-3 | CASSQALKAGGRSGELFF | TGCGCCAGCAGCCAAGCTTTGAAAGCGGGAGGGCGAAGCGGGGAGCTGTTTTTT
TRBJ1-5 | . | . | TRBV21-1 | CASSTVNREGQPQHF | TGTGCCAGCAGCACGGTTAACAGGGAGGGTCAGCCCCAGCATTTT
TRBJ2-5 | few | TRBD2 | TRBV7-3 | CASSPQPGLQETQYF | TGTGCCAGCAGCCCCCAACCGGGACTACAAGAGACCCAGTACTTC
TRBJ1-1 | few | TRBD1 | TRBV27 | CASSPRGQGNTEAFF | TGTGCCAGCAGTCCGCGGGGACAGGGGAACACTGAAGCTTTCTTT
TRBJ2-7 | . | . | TRBV29-1 | CSVAGLSKPDYEQYF | TGCAGCGTCGCAGGACTCTCCAAACCAGACTACGAGCAGTACTTC
TRBJ2-2 | . | . | TRBV25-1 | CASIGNTGELFF | TGTGCCAGCATAGGAAACACCGGGGAGCTGTTTTTT
TRBJ2-7 | . | . | TRBV3-1 | CASSPNGRVWEQYF | TGTGCCAGCAGCCCAAACGGGAGAGTGTGGGAGCAGTACTTC
TRBJ2-7 | few | . | TRBV7-9 | CASSLLGDTYEQYF | TGTGCCAGCAGCTTACTAGGGGACACCTACGAGCAGTACTTC
TRBJ2-7 | many | TRBD2 | TRBV5-1 | CASSPTSGSVEQYF | TGCGCCAGCAGCCCTACTAGCGGGAGCGTCGAGCAGTACTTC
TRBJ1-1 | many | . | TRBV5-1 | CASSLWGAGTEAFF | TGCGCCAGCAGCTTGTGGGGGGCCGGCACTGAAGCTTTCTTT
TRBJ2-5 | . | . | TRBV5-1 | CASSFGTSNQETQYF | TGCGCCAGCAGCTTTGGGACAAGCAACCAAGAGACCCAGTACTTC
TRBJ2-5 | few | . | TRBV3-1 | CASSQVIRTGFQETQYF | TGTGCCAGCAGCCAAGTTATCAGGACTGGCTTCCAAGAGACCCAGTACTTC
TRBJ2-7 | . | . | TRBV7-2 | CASSLAQGVTYEQYF | TGTGCCAGCAGCTTAGCACAGGGCGTAACCTACGAGCAGTACTTC
TRBJ2-2 | few | TRBD2 | TRBV5-6 | CASSFRTSGRRGTGELFF | TGTGCCAGCAGCTTTCGGACTAGCGGGAGAAGGGGAACCGGGGAGCTGTTTTTT
TRBJ1-2 | few | . | TRBV6-1 | CASNDRSENYGYTF | TGTGCCAGCAATGACAGGTCGGAAAACTATGGCTACACCTTC
TRBJ2-3 | many | TRBD2 | TRBV7-7 | CASSLGGLATTDTQYF | TGTGCCAGCAGCTTAGGAGGACTAGCGACCACAGATACGCAGTATTTT
TRBJ1-2 | few | . | TRBV20-1 | CSARVRNGYTF | TGCAGTGCTAGAGTGAGGAATGGCTACACCTTC